Each of the 6 T cell receptor beta chains below was sequenced from the same sample in a study of regulatory T cells in long-lasting Graves disease. iRepertoire HTBI primers and Arm-PCR of CDR3 regions built TCR beta libraries. MiXCR, run by TCRdb on the multiplex PCR reads, gives a single entry per CDR3 protein. The sample holds fewer than 550,000 distinct CDR3 sequences, about 22% seen once. Time point noted: persistent/refractory GD, antithyroid drugs over 5 years with positive TRAb. RNA isolated from PBMCs was used to make the TCR library. The sample consisted of peripheral blood mononuclear cells (PBMCs), taken when the disease was refractory, from a patient treated with antithyroid drugs. These receptors all stem from a female donor with Graves disease.

This clonotype was recorded a few times. The chain links TRBV7-9 to TRBJ1-6; TRBD1 might be the D (5 bases). The germline CDR1 and CDR2 sequences are SEHNR and FQNEAQ (reference sequence). V gave up 5 bases and J gave up 8 bases, with 16 bases separating them. This CDR3 contains 15 residues. The CDR3 protein is CASSAGRPKDSPLHF. DNA for the CDR3: TGTGCCAGCAGCGCGGGGCGGCCGAAGGATTCACCCCTCCACTTT.

At least ten counts were recorded for this clonotype. V usage is TRBV6-1 and J usage is TRBJ1-1; possibly TRBD1 for D (5 bases). Germline assignment: CDR1 MNHNS and CDR2 SASEGT. With 11 bases removed from V and 10 bases from J, the gap between germline ends came to 20 bases. The CDR3 sequence is 12 residues long. This CDR3 is CAHRGSGARAFF. The CDR3 bases are TGTGCCCACCGGGGGAGCGGAGCACGAGCTTTCTTT.

The sample holds a few counts of this clonotype. The chain couples TRBV7-9 to TRBJ1-4; D possibly corresponds to TRBD1 (6 bases). Per germline, CDR1 SEHNR and CDR2 FQNEAQ (reference sequence). The V and J ends lost 11 bases and 1 base respectively, with 11 bases between them. The CDR3 loop spans 13 amino acids. CDR3 amino acids: CAVSQGTNEKLFF. The CDR3 DNA reads TGTGCCGTATCACAGGGAACTAATGAAAAACTGTTTTTT.

This clonotype came up a few times. This chain uses TRBV27 with TRBJ2-3; D uncertain. V lost 5 bases to trimming and J lost 1 base, with 13 bases between them. From germline, CDR1 is MNHEY and CDR2 SMNVEV (reference sequence). The CDR3 is 15 amino acids. The CDR3: CASSPLGLGTDTQYF. CDR3 bases: TGTGCCAGCAGTCCTCTTGGGTTAGGCACAGATACGCAGTATTTT.

The rearrangement uses TRBV5-1 and TRBJ1-1, with 8 bases lining up with TRBD1. The CDR3 has 14 amino acids. Looked up from germline, CDR1 is SGHRS and CDR2 is YFSETQ. Trimming removed 3 bases from V and 7 bases from J; junction bases left unmatched: 8. CDR3 amino acids: CASSSNRGANEAFF. CDR3 DNA sequence: TGCGCCAGCAGCTCCAACAGGGGGGCTAATGAAGCTTTCTTT.

The chain has TRBV3-1 and TRBJ2-5; maybe TRBD2 (5 bases). V was clipped by 2 bases and J by 5 bases, with 18 bases between them. The CDR3 loop spans 16 amino acids. Germline V CDR1 and CDR2: LGHDT, YNNKEL (reference sequence). CDR3 coding DNA: TGTGCCAGCAGCCAACGAGGGAGAGCCCACCTGGAGACCCAGTACTTC. Translation gives CASSQRGRAHLETQYF.